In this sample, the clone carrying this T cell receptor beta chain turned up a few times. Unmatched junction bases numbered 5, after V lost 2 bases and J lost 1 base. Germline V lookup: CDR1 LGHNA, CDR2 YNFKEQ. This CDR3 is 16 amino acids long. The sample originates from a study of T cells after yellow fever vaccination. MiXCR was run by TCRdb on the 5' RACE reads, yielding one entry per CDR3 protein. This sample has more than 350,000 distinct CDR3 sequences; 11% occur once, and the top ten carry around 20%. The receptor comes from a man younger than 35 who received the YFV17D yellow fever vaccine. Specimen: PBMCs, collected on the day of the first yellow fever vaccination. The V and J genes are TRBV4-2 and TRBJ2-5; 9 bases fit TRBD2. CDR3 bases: TGTGCCAGCAGCCAAATAACTAGCGGGTCCCAAGAGACCCAGTACTTC. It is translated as CASSQITSGSQETQYF.